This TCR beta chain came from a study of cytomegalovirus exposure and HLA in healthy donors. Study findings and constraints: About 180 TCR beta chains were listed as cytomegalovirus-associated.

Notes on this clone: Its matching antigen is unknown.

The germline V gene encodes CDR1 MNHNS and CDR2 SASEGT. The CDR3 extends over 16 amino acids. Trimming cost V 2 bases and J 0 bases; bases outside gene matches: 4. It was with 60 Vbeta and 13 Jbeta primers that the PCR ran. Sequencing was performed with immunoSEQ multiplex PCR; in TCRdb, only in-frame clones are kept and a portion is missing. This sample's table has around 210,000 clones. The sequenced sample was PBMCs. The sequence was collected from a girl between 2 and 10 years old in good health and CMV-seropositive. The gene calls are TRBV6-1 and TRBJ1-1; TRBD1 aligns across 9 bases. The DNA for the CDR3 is TGTGCCAGCAGTGAAAACAACAGGGGGCTGAACACTGAAGCTTTCTTT. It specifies CASSENNRGLNTEAFF.